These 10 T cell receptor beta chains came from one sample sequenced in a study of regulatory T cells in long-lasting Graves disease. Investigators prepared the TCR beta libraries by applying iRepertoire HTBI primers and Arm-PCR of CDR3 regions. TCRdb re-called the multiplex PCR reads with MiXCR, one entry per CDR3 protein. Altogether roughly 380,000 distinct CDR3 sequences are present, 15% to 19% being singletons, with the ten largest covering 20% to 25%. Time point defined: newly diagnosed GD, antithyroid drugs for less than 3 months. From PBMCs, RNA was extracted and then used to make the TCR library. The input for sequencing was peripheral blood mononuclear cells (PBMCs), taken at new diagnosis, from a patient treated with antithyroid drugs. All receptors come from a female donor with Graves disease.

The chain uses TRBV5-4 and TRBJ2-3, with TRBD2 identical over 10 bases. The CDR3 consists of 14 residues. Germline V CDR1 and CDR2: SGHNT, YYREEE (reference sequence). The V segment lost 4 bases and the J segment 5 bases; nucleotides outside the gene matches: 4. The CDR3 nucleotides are TGTGCCAGCAGCAACCAGCGGGGGGGAGATACGCAGTATTTT. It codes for CASSNQRGGDTQYF. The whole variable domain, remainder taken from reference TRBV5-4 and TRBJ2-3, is ETGVTQSPTHLIKTRGQQVTLRCSSQSGHNTVSWYQQALGQGPQFIFQYYREEENGRGNFPPRFSGLQFPNYSSELNVNALELDDSALYLCASSNQRGGDTQYFGPGTRLTVL.

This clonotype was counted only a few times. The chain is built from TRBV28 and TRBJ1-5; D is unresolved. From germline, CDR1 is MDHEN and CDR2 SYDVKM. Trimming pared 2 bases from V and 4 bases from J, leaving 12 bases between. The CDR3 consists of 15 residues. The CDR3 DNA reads TGTGCCAGCAGTTTAGCGCCAGGTAGAAATCAGCCCCAGCATTTT. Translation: CASSLAPGRNQPQHF.

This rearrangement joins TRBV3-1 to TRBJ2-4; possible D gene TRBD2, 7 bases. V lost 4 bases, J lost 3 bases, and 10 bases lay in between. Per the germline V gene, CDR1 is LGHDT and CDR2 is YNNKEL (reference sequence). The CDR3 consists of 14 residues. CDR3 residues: CASSRGGGKNIQYF. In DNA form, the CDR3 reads TGTGCCAGCAGCCGGGGGGGCGGCAAAAACATTCAGTACTTC.

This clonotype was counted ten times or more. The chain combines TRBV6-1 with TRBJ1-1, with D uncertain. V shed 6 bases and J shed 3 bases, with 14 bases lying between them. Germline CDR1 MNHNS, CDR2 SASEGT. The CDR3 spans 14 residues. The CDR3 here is CASRTNTRDTEAFF. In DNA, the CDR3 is TGTGCCAGCAGAACTAATACCCGGGACACTGAAGCTTTCTTT.

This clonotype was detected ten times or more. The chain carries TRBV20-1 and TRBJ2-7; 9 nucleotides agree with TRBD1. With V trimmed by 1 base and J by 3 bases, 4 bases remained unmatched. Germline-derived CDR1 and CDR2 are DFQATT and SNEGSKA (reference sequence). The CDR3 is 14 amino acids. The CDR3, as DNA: TGCAGTGCTAGAGTGGGACAGGGAGGCTACGAGCAGTACTTC. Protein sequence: CSARVGQGGYEQYF.

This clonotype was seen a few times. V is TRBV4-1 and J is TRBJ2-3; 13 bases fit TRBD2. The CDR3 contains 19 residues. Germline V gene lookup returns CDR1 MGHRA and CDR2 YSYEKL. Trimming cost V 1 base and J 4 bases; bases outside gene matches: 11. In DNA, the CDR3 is TGCGCCAGCAGCCAAGTAATAACCGGGACTAGCGGGAACGCAGATACGCAGTATTTT. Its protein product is CASSQVITGTSGNADTQYF.

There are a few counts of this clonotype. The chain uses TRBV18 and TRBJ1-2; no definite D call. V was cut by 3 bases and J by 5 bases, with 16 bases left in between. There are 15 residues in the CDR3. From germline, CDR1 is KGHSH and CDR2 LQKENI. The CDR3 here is CASSPVAWAVYGYTF. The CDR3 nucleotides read TGTGCCAGCTCACCCGTCGCCTGGGCCGTATATGGCTACACCTTC.

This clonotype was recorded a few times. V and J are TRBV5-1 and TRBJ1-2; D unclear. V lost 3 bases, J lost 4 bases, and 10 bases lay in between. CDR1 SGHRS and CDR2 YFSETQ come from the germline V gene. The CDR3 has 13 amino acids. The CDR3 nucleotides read TGCGCCAGCAGCTGGGCAAGGAGCTATGGCTACACCTTC. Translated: CASSWARSYGYTF.

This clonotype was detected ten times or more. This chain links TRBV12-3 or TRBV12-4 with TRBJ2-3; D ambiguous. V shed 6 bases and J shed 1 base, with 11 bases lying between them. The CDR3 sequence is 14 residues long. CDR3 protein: CASSGLRGTDTQYF. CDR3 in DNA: TGTGCCAGCAGCGGATTACGGGGCACAGATACGCAGTATTTT.

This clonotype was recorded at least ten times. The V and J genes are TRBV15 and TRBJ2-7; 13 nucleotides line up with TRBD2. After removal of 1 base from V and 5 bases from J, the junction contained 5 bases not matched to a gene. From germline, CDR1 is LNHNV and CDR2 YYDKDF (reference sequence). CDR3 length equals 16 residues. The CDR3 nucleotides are TGTGCCACCAGCAGAGGAGGACTAGCGGGAGAAGACGAGCAGTACTTC. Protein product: CATSRGGLAGEDEQYF.